This entry features one TCR beta chain sequence. This clone showed up many times. Which antigen it targets is not known. The read falls 3 residues short of the CDR3 end, and the missing part is taken from the germline J gene. Taken from cysteine to phenylalanine, the CDR3 has 12 residues. Only the CDR3 bases that were read are kept: 27 of them, in frame from base 1. V loses 2 bases, J loses 5 bases, and the germline ends lie 10 bases apart. Sequences GTSNPN (CDR1) and SVGIG (CDR2) are obtained from the germline V gene (reference sequence). For sequencing input, CVID and control samples contributed equivalent amounts of genomic DNA. For every sample, a 60 bp segment covering the rearranged TCRbeta CDR3 region was amplified and then sequenced. The immunoSEQ assay, a bias-corrected multiplex PCR combined with high-throughput sequencing, was used for TCRbeta amplification. The paper's data handling went like this. Every unique nucleotide sequence was considered a clone and was annotated with V, D and J genes, copy number and frequency. Sequences were labeled productive if in frame, and non-productive if out of frame or containing stop codons. Clonality was calculated from Shannon's entropy as previously described. Mean CDR3 Kyte-Doolittle hydropathy was derived from the predicted amino acid sequences of productive clones. Hierarchical clustering of scaled V gene usage was performed with the R hclust function using Manhattan distance and complete linkage. Sharing of clones by CDR3 amino acid sequence was evaluated through resampling of 12 repertoires per group over 100 rounds. The repertoires were screened for some 69 published EBV-specific TCRbeta sequences and fewer than 300 published CMV-specific TCRbeta sequences. Two CVID samples yielding fewer than 10,000 sequences were excluded from analysis, leaving more than 35 CVID repertoires. As stored in TCRdb, this immuneACCESS dataset retains in-frame rearrangements with V and J assigned. A fraction of the clones does not appear; measured against another copy, unresolved V genes explain less than half of the discrepancy, and the remainder lacks a known reason. V and J calls and clone size follow that table, whereas D and trimming were derived from the DNA. The table for this sample lists over 40,000 clones, none of them counted only once. Of the sample, about 5.9% falls within the top ten clones.

This sample is drawn from a study of T cell clonality in common variable immunodeficiency (dated by TCRdb to the mid-2010s). What the authors observed across the whole study: TCRbeta clonality was higher in CVID subjects than in healthy controls (t-test p = 0.018), and the increase was most characteristic of about a third of subjects. Fewer deletions and N-nucleotide insertions were reportedly observed in CVID TCRbeta sequences, and highly modified clones with 13 or more V deletions were reportedly absent from CVID TCRbeta sequences. CVID subjects shared fewer TCRbeta clones with each other than healthy controls did (p < 0.0001). The authors noted that sequencing repertoires of T cell subpopulations would be needed to clarify what caused the increased clonality in CVID. Even though DNA input was equal, the average per sample came to about 74,000 unique sequences for controls compared with approximately 30,000 for CVID samples. Correlations of repertoire features with clinical complications were constrained by heterogeneity among patients within the CVID cohort.

Both CVID patients and healthy controls were predominantly of Caucasian heritage. From each donor, roughly 4.5 to 8.5 ml of heparinized peripheral whole blood was collected. Genomic DNA from adults with common variable immune deficiency (CVID) and from healthy adult controls was used to sequence TCRbeta CDR3 repertoires. The control group was made up of approximately 22 healthy adult volunteers (approximately ten male and some twelve female) whose ages ranged from roughly 23 to 70 years, with a mean age of almost 35. Diluted blood was density-centrifuged over Hypaque 1077 or Ficoll-Paque to isolate peripheral blood mononuclear cells. Unsorted mononuclear cells served as the source of genomic DNA, which was extracted either by Qiagen column purification or by a centrifugation-based method.

The sample was peripheral blood mononuclear cells. This TCR derives from a person between 18 and 75 years old in good health. The chain was built from TRBV30 and TRBJ2-7; a tentative D match to TRBD1 spans 6 bases. CDR3 sequence: CAWSPGQNEQYF. The sequenced part of the CDR3 DNA is TGTGCCTGGAGTCCCGGACAGAACGAG.